This TCR beta chain is drawn from a study of blood T cell repertoires in COVID-19. Overall study context: T cells, B-cell-depleted T cells, or PBMCs supplied cDNA or gDNA.

The table came from immunoSEQ multiplex PCR; TCRdb's copy has only in-frame clones and leaves some out. The sample shows 360,000 or so clones, about 90% of them seen only once. Researchers sorted participants into cohorts using their self-reported clinical history. Two negative PCRs, clearance, or symptom resolution were required of recovered Cohort 3 donors. This TCR was recovered from a woman aged 25 to 39 who had recovered from COVID-19. The sequencing sample was made of PBMCs or T cells enriched from blood (not recorded which).

The CDR3 sequence is CASSLGLAGNNEQFF. The DNA for the CDR3 is TGCGCCAGCAGCTTGGGACTAGCGGGCAACAATGAGCAGTTCTTC. The gene calls are TRBV5-1 and TRBJ2-1; 10 bases match TRBD2. Germline V gene sequence: CDR1 SGHRS, CDR2 YFSETQ. This CDR3 has 15 residues. V gave up 0 bases and J gave up 5 bases; unmatched junction bases: 2.